The rows below give T cell receptor beta chains drawn from one sample of a study of T cell repertoires in cytomegalovirus infection. TCRdb independently ran MiXCR on the reads; one entry per CDR3 protein. Of around 260,000 distinct CDR3 sequences in the sample, roughly 9.1% were seen once. Sequencing input: PBMCs. The receptors were gathered from a human donor in good health (CMV status not recorded). Some clones in this sample may be carry-over from other donors' samples. Both conserved end residues are part of each CDR3. Each record gives: clone size, V gene, D gene, J gene, CDR3 DNA, CDR3 protein. A D gene is named only where the DNA matches it firmly. Size is stated for part of the rows, as once, few or many counts, or as a class when the clone is expanded.

>many|TRBV5-1|.|TRBJ2-1
TGCGCCAGCAGCTTGGAGGCAGGGAGATACAATGAGCAGTTCTTC
CASSLEAGRYNEQFF
>many|TRBV7-2|.|TRBJ2-3
TGTGCCAGCACCCCCCCCCAGGCCACAGATACGCAGTATTTT
CASTPPQATDTQYF
>many|TRBV11-2|.|TRBJ2-2
TGTGCCAGCAGCCCAGTCCCAACGGTTACCGGGGAGCTGTTTTTT
CASSPVPTVTGELFF
>many|TRBV14|.|TRBJ2-7
TGTGCCAGCAGCCAATCGGGGAAAGGGGAAAAGTACTTC
CASSQSGKGEKYF
>many|TRBV6-6|.|TRBJ1-5
TGTGCCAGCAGTTACTCGGAACAGCCCCAGCATTTT
CASSYSEQPQHF
>many|TRBV7-9|.|TRBJ1-3
TGTGCCAGCAGGTCCGGCGAATCAGGAAACACCATATATTTT
CASRSGESGNTIYF
>few|TRBV29-1|.|TRBJ2-7
TGCAGCGTTGAGCGGTTAGGGGCCTACGAGCAGTACTTC
CSVERLGAYEQYF
>many|TRBV7-2|.|TRBJ2-7
TGTGCCAGCAGCTCCCAAGGAACTACCAACTCCTACGAGCAGTACTTC
CASSSQGTTNSYEQYF
>.|TRBV19|TRBD1|TRBJ1-3
TGTGCCAGTAGTCCACAGGGGGCGGTTGGAAACACCATATATTTT
CASSPQGAVGNTIYF
>many|TRBV7-2|.|TRBJ2-7
TGTGCCAGCAGCCATCCAGGGAACGAGCAGTACTTC
CASSHPGNEQYF
>few|TRBV7-2|.|TRBJ2-1
TGTGCCAGCACCCTCTATCTGGACCCGAACAATGAGCAGTTCTTC
CASTLYLDPNNEQFF
>many|TRBV7-2|.|TRBJ2-4
TGTGCCAGCAGCCAGGGGTGGGGGGCCAAAAACATTCAGTACTTC
CASSQGWGAKNIQYF
>many|TRBV7-2|TRBD1|TRBJ1-2
TGTGCCAGCACCCCACAGGGGGGGAACTATGGCTACACCTTC
CASTPQGGNYGYTF
>few|TRBV7-2|.|TRBJ2-7
TGTGCCAGCAGCTCCCTATCCGGGTCGGAAGAGCAGTACTTC
CASSSLSGSEEQYF
>many|TRBV12-5|.|TRBJ1-3
TGTGCTAGTGGTCCCGGAAACACCATATATTTT
CASGPGNTIYF
>many|TRBV5-6|.|TRBJ2-7
TGTGCCAGCAGCCCAACCCAAGTGGGCGAGCAGTACTTC
CASSPTQVGEQYF
>.|TRBV2|.|TRBJ2-7
TGTGCCAGCTCCCCGGCCACTACCGAAACCGAGCAGTACTTC
CASSPATTETEQYF
>many|TRBV12-3/TRBV12-4|.|TRBJ1-5
TGTGCCAGCAGTTTAGGGCCCCGGGGGGGGGATAGCAATCAGCCCCAGCATTTT
CASSLGPRGGDSNQPQHF
>many|TRBV11-3|.|TRBJ1-1
TGTGCCAGCGGACGGGACGGCAGAACTGGATCTGAAGCTTTCTTT
CASGRDGRTGSEAFF
>many|TRBV7-2|.|TRBJ1-2
TGTGCCAGCAGCGACAGAAACTATGGCTACACCTTC
CASSDRNYGYTF
>few|TRBV6-5|TRBD2|TRBJ2-5
TGTGCCAGCAGTCTTCGACTAGCGGCAGGGGAGACCCAGTACTTC
CASSLRLAAGETQYF
>many|TRBV18|.|TRBJ2-3
TGTGCCAGCTCACGACTGGCAGATACGCAGTATTTT
CASSRLADTQYF
>few|TRBV2|.|TRBJ1-5
TGTGCCAGCACCCGATTCGTCACCAGCAATCAGCCCCAGCATTTT
CASTRFVTSNQPQHF
>few|TRBV20-1|TRBD1|TRBJ2-3
TGCAGTGCTAGAAAAGGGGGACCGGGTTTGGGACAGGCCGACTCTACGCAGTATTTT
CSARKGGPGLGQADSTQYF
>few|TRBV24-1|TRBD1|TRBJ1-1
TGTGCCACCAGAAACAGGGGAAAGACTGAAGCTTTCTTT
CATRNRGKTEAFF
>many|TRBV7-6|.|TRBJ1-1
TGTGCCAGCAGCTTAAGGGCCCTTCCTGGCACTGAAGCTTTCTTT
CASSLRALPGTEAFF
>few|TRBV20-1|TRBD2|TRBJ2-3
TGCAGTGCACCCCCAACTAGCGCAGATACGCAGTATTTT
CSAPPTSADTQYF
>few|TRBV7-2|TRBD2|TRBJ2-1
TGTGCCAGCAGCTTAGGACAGCCGGGGGGTGAGCAGTTCTTC
CASSLGQPGGEQFF
>.|TRBV14|.|TRBJ1-6
TGTGCCAGCAGCCAAGGGTCTGGGTTCTATAATTCACCCCTCCACTTT
CASSQGSGFYNSPLHF
>many|TRBV11-2|.|TRBJ2-5
TGTGCCAGCAGCTGGGACCCCCGAGAGACCCAGTACTTC
CASSWDPRETQYF
>many|TRBV7-9|TRBD1|TRBJ2-3
TGTGCCAGCAGCACGGTGACAGGGAACACAGATACGCAGTATTTT
CASSTVTGNTDTQYF
>many|TRBV11-2|.|TRBJ2-3
TGTGCCAGCAGCTCTACGCGTAGCACAGATACGCAGTATTTT
CASSSTRSTDTQYF
>.|TRBV5-1|TRBD1|TRBJ2-7
TGCGCCAGCAGCTTCCTAGGACAGGTGCAGTACTTC
CASSFLGQVQYF
>few|TRBV4-1|.|TRBJ1-1
TGCGCCAGCAGCCAAGACAGGGACACTGAAGCTTTCTTT
CASSQDRDTEAFF
>few|TRBV7-2|.|TRBJ2-7
TGTGCCAGCAGACCGGAATGGGGGATTTTCTACGAGCAGTACTTC
CASRPEWGIFYEQYF
>many|TRBV7-2|.|TRBJ1-2
TGTGCCAGCAGCTTAGTGACAGGAGGCTATGGCTACACCTTC
CASSLVTGGYGYTF
>few|TRBV20-1|TRBD2|TRBJ2-1
TGCAGTGCTAGGGGACTAGCCAGGGATGAGCAGTTCTTC
CSARGLARDEQFF
>many|TRBV7-7|.|TRBJ2-1
TGTGCCAGCAGCGACCGCCCGCTATCCCCTAACAATGAGCAGTTCTTC
CASSDRPLSPNNEQFF
>many|TRBV27|.|TRBJ2-5
TGTGCCAGAAACTCGGGCCTAAAAGAGACCCAGTACTTC
CARNSGLKETQYF
>many|TRBV6-6|.|TRBJ1-1
TGTGCCAGCAGCCAGACGGACACTGAAGCTTTCTTT
CASSQTDTEAFF
>many|TRBV4-3|.|TRBJ1-2
TGCGCCAGCAGCCAAGACCGGGACGAGGGCTACACCTTC
CASSQDRDEGYTF
>many|TRBV20-1|TRBD2|TRBJ2-1
TGCAGTGCTAGTAGGCCTAGCGGGAGTTATGAGCAGTTCTTC
CSASRPSGSYEQFF
>many|TRBV7-2|TRBD2|TRBJ2-3
TGTGCCAGCAGCTTAACCCCTAGCGGGATGCCCTCGCGCACAGATACGCAGTATTTT
CASSLTPSGMPSRTDTQYF
>many|TRBV7-8|TRBD2|TRBJ2-5
TGTGCCAGCAGCCTGGGACTAGCGGGATTCCAAGAGACCCAGTACTTC
CASSLGLAGFQETQYF
>few|TRBV19|TRBD2|TRBJ2-1
TGTGCCAGTAGCTATAGCGGGAGAGGGAATGAGCAGTTCTTC
CASSYSGRGNEQFF
>many|TRBV20-1|.|TRBJ2-4
TGCAGTGCTAGAACAGGGGGGGTTGCCAAAAACATTCAGTACTTC
CSARTGGVAKNIQYF
>many|TRBV4-3|.|TRBJ2-7
TGCGCCAGCAGCCATAGCGCTTTGGGGGGAGCCTCCTACGAGCAGTACTTC
CASSHSALGGASYEQYF
>few|TRBV4-3|.|TRBJ1-2
TGCGCCAGCAGCCAAGAGTTCCGAAACCCTTATGGCTACACCTTC
CASSQEFRNPYGYTF